One and the same sample provided the 14 T cell receptor beta chains below, sequenced in a study of blood T cell repertoires in COVID-19. The repertoire was sequenced with immunoSEQ multiplex PCR; TCRdb's copy has only in-frame clones and lacks some. The table has some 150,000 clones, around 83% seen once. The source material was peripheral blood. Source of these receptors: a human donor in a cohort sampled during active COVID-19.

This clone showed up just once. The rearrangement links TRBV18 to TRBJ2-1, with 8 bases fitting TRBD1. J lost 1 base, V lost 4 bases, and 6 bases had no gene match. Germline V gene sequence: CDR1 KGHSH, CDR2 LQKENI. The CDR3 totals 16 residues. In nucleotides, the CDR3 is TGTGCCAGCTCACGCGACCAGGGGGCTTCCTACAATGAGCAGTTCTTC. Its translation: CASSRDQGASYNEQFF.

Turning to this clone: The sample has other DNA sequences that encode this CDR3 too. The chain uses TRBV9 and TRBJ2-5; D is possibly TRBD2 (6 bases). Germline V CDR1 and CDR2: SGDLS, YYNGEE. The CDR3 loop spans 15 amino acids. Trimming pared 3 bases from V and 2 bases from J, leaving 14 bases between. CDR3 sequence: CASSALGGTQETQYF. CDR3 DNA: TGTGCCAGCAGCGCCCTCGGCGGGACTCAAGAGACCCAGTACTTC.

This clone was detected only once. V usage is TRBV30 and J usage is TRBJ1-5; D perhaps matches TRBD1 (6 bases). This CDR3 contains 14 residues. Germline CDR1 and CDR2: GTSNPN and SVGIG (reference sequence). Trimming pared 4 bases from V and 8 bases from J, leaving 18 bases between. In DNA form, the CDR3 reads TGTGCCTGGACCCCGGACAGCTCTTTCAAGCCCCAGCATTTT. This codes for CAWTPDSSFKPQHF.

The chain combines TRBV29-1 with TRBJ2-5; 13 nucleotides agree with TRBD2. Trimming took 6 bases from V and 5 from J; bases not matched to a gene: 6. The CDR3 is 14 amino acids. In germline, CDR1 is SQVTM, CDR2 ANQGSEA. The CDR3 loop is CSVRTSGSSETQYF. The CDR3 DNA reads as TGCAGCGTCCGGACTAGCGGGAGCTCGGAGACCCAGTACTTC. The full variable domain, completed using reference TRBV29-1 and TRBJ2-5, is SAVISQKPSRDICQRGTSLTIQCQVDSQVTMMFWYRQQPGQSLTLIATANQGSEATYESGFVIDKFPISRPNLTFSTLTVSNMSPEDSSIYLCSVRTSGSSETQYFGPGTRLLVL.

The chain carries TRBV18 and TRBJ1-2; D unresolved. The V end lost 4 bases, the J end lost 2 bases, and 14 bases lay between the germline ends. This CDR3 is built from 15 residues. Germline loops: CDR1 KGHSH, CDR2 LQKENI. CDR3 nucleotide sequence: TGTGCCAGCTCACAAGAACGGGATAAAAACTATGGCTACACCTTC. Translated: CASSQERDKNYGYTF. Together with reference TRBV18 and TRBJ1-2, the CDR3 gives the full variable domain: NAGVMQNPRHLVRRRGQEARLRCSPMKGHSHVYWYRQLPEEGLKFMVYLQKENIIDESGMPKERFSAEFPKEGPSILRIQQVVRGDSAAYFCASSQERDKNYGYTFGSGTRLTVV.

The V and J genes are TRBV6-2 or TRBV6-3 and TRBJ2-3; D unclear. This CDR3 is built from 17 residues. The germline V and J ends were trimmed by 5 bases and 4 bases, with 22 bases remaining between them. Looked up from germline, CDR1 is MNHEY and CDR2 is SVGEGT. The chain's CDR3 is CASSPNPLGQRSDTQYF. The CDR3 nucleotides are TGTGCCAGCAGTCCAAATCCCCTAGGCCAACGTTCAGATACGCAGTATTTT.

The rearrangement uses TRBV9 and TRBJ2-1, with D hard to call. The germline gives CDR1 SGDLS, CDR2 YYNGEE. The CDR3 runs 14 residues. Trimming left V 0 bases short and J 5 bases short, with 9 bases between. CDR3 sequence (DNA): TGTGCCAGCAGCGTAGCTAGAGGCAACAATGAGCAGTTCTTC. Its translation is CASSVARGNNEQFF.

The rearrangement joins TRBV7-2 to TRBJ2-7; D is possibly TRBD2 (5 bases). V lost 4 bases and J 2 bases, leaving 18 bases between the germline ends. CDR3 length: 16 residues. Looked up from germline, CDR1 is SGHTA and CDR2 is FQGNSA. CDR3: CASSSRSGQRAYEQYF. The CDR3 DNA follows: TGTGCCAGCAGCTCCCGGAGCGGCCAGCGTGCCTACGAGCAGTACTTC.

The CDR3 nucleotides are TGTGCCAGTAGTCTTATCAATCAGCCCCAGCATTTT. Translated, it gives CASSLINQPQHF. V gene TRBV19 combines with J gene TRBJ1-5, with no clear D. V was trimmed by 5 bases and J by 3 bases, leaving 5 bases between them. This CDR3 has 12 amino acids. Germline CDR1 and CDR2: LNHDA and SQIVND (reference sequence).

This clone was recorded a few times. The chain combines TRBV7-3 with TRBJ2-2, with 9 bases matching TRBD1. Germline V gene sequence: CDR1 SGHTA, CDR2 FQGTGA. J lost 0 bases, V lost 2 bases, and 19 bases had no gene match. This CDR3 is 22 amino acids long. The CDR3 reads CASSLLGRNMGTGHANTGELFF. The CDR3 nucleotides are TGTGCCAGCAGCTTATTAGGGAGGAACATGGGGACAGGGCACGCGAACACCGGGGAGCTGTTTTTT.

This chain connects TRBV7-2 to TRBJ2-3; D might be TRBD2 (5 bases). With 1 base removed from V and 8 bases from J, the gap between germline ends came to 13 bases. The CDR3 is 14 residues long. Germline loops: CDR1 SGHTA, CDR2 FQGNSA. In DNA, the CDR3 is TGTGCCAGCAGCTTAGATGTCGTAGAGGGTACGCAGTATTTT. Its translation: CASSLDVVEGTQYF.

The V and J genes are TRBV19 and TRBJ1-4; perhaps TRBD1 as D (5 bases). This CDR3 spans 15 amino acids. Trimming left V 1 base short and J 4 bases short, with 10 bases between. CDR1 is LNHDA, CDR2 SQIVND, per germline (reference sequence). DNA for the CDR3: TGTGCCAGTAGTATAGGGGGCAGCGATAATGAAAAACTGTTTTTT. Amino acids: CASSIGGSDNEKLFF. Supplemented by reference TRBV19 and TRBJ1-4, the full variable domain reads DGGITQSPKYLFRKEGQNVTLSCEQNLNHDAMYWYRQDPGQGLRLIYYSQIVNDFQKGDIAEGYSVSREKKESFPLTVTSAQKNPTAFYLCASSIGGSDNEKLFFGSGTQLSVL.

V and J are TRBV2 and TRBJ1-2; 9 nucleotides line up with TRBD1. The CDR3 totals 13 residues. J gave up 8 bases and V 5 bases, and 6 bases lay outside the gene matches. Germline V lookup: CDR1 SNHLY, CDR2 FYNNEI. The CDR3 loop is CASSSGQGSGYTF. CDR3 nucleotides: TGTGCCAGCAGTAGCGGACAGGGGTCCGGCTACACCTTC.

This sequence joins TRBV5-1 and TRBJ2-1, with 7 bases identical to TRBD2. The ends lost 4 bases at V and 4 bases at J; junction bases unmatched: 11. The CDR3 runs 16 residues. CDR1 SGHRS and CDR2 YFSETQ come from the germline V gene. Here the CDR3 reads CASSLPGDYLYNEQFF. CDR3 DNA sequence: TGCGCCAGCAGCCTACCGGGGGACTACCTGTACAATGAGCAGTTCTTC.